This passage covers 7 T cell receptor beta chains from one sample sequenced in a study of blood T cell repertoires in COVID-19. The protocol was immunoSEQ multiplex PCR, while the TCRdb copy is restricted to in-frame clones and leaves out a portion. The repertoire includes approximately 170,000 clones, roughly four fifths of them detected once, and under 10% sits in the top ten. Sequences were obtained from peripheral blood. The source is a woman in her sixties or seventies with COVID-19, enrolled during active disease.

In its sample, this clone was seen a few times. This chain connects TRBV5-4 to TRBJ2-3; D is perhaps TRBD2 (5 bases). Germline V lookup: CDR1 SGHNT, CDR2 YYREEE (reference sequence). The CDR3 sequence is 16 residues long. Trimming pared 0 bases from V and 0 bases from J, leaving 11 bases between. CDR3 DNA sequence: TGTGCCAGCAGCTTGGGGCCGGGCGGGAGCACAGATACGCAGTATTTT. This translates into CASSLGPGGSTDTQYF.

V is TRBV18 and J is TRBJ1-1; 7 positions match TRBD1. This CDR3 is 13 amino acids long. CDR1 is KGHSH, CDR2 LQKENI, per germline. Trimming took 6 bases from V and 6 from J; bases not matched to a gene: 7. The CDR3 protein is CASSPIGTAEAFF. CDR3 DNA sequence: TGTGCCAGCTCCCCTATTGGGACAGCTGAAGCTTTCTTT.

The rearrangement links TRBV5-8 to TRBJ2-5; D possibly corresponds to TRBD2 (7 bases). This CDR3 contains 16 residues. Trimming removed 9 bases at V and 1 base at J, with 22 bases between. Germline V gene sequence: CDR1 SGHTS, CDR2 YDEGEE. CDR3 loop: CATPPEGGGSQETQYF. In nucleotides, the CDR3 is TGTGCCACCCCCCCAGAAGGGGGAGGGAGCCAAGAGACCCAGTACTTC. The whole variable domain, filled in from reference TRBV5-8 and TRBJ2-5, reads EAGVTQSPTHLIKTRGQQATLRCSPISGHTSVYWYQQALGLGLQFLLWYDEGEERNRGNFPPRFSGRQFPNYSSELNVNALELEDSALYLCATPPEGGGSQETQYFGPGTRLLVL.

The CDR3 DNA is TGTGCCAGCAGGATTCCTAGCCGAAATGAGCAGTTCTTC. Translation: CASRIPSRNEQFF. The chain uses TRBV27 and TRBJ2-1; TRBD2 might be the D (5 bases). CDR1 and CDR2 (germline): MNHEY, SMNVEV (reference sequence). This CDR3 region has 13 residues. Trimming stripped 6 bases from V and 7 bases from J, with 13 bases between.

The CDR3 coding sequence is TGTGCCACCAGTGATTTAGGGGTGGGGAGCACAGATACGCAGTATTTT. Residues: CATSDLGVGSTDTQYF. The J gene is TRBJ2-3, the V gene TRBV24-1; the D gene is possibly TRBD1 (5 bases). The CDR3 has 16 residues. Germline V gene lookup returns CDR1 KGHDR and CDR2 SFDVKD. V lost 1 base to trimming and J lost 0 bases, with 10 bases between them.

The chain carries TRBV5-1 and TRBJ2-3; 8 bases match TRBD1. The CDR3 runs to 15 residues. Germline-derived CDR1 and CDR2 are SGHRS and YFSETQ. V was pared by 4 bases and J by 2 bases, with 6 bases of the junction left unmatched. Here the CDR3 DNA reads TGCGCCAGCAGCGTACAGGGGGACATCACAGATACGCAGTATTTT. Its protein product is CASSVQGDITDTQYF.

The CDR3: CASRLTGAPTDTQYF. As DNA, the CDR3 is TGTGCCAGTAGGCTAACAGGGGCCCCCACAGATACGCAGTATTTT. The genes are TRBV19 and TRBJ2-3; 7 bases are a match to TRBD1. Germline V lookup: CDR1 LNHDA, CDR2 SQIVND (reference sequence). This CDR3 has 15 residues. After removal of 6 bases from V and 2 bases from J, the junction contained 8 bases not matched to a gene.